The T cell receptor (beta chain) described here comes from a study of Graves' ophthalmopathy and Graves' hyperthyroidism. At the level of the study: Stable hyperthyroidism referred to disease that showed no ophthalmopathy within 18 months of follow-up.

The authors amplified TCR beta CDR3 regions, and they did so from RNA transcripts for repertoire sequencing. The first round was an RT-PCR with HTBI primers, and the second round was a multiplex PCR. MiXCR, run by TCRdb on the multiplex PCR reads, gives a single entry per CDR3 protein. The repertoire holds approximately 1.2 million distinct CDR3 sequences, with roughly two fifths as singletons. This clonotype has more than one count but fewer than ten. Ages of hyperthyroidism patients ran from 18 to 65, and their diagnoses were new, under 2 months' duration. The evidence that diagnosis relied on was clinical symptoms, serum thyroxine, TRAb, thyroid ultrasound and orbital computed tomography. The origin of this receptor is an adult man with Graves' hyperthyroidism. Input material: peripheral blood or thyroid tissue (not recorded which).

The CDR3 loop reads CASSPGQRGTEAFF. In nucleotides, the CDR3 is TGTGCCAGCTCACCTGGGCAAAGGGGCACTGAAGCTTTCTTT. V and J are TRBV7-6 and TRBJ1-1; possibly TRBD1 for D (5 bases). Trimming removed 8 bases at V and 4 bases at J, with 17 bases between. The CDR3 has 14 residues. Germline CDR1 reads SGHVS; CDR2 reads FNYEAQ. Drawing the rest from reference TRBV7-6 and TRBJ1-1, the complete variable domain is GAGVSQSPRYKVTKRGQDVALRCDPISGHVSLYWYRQALGQGPEFLTYFNYEAQQDKSGLPNDRFSAERPEGSISTLTIQRTEQRDSAMYRCASSPGQRGTEAFFGQGTRLTVV.